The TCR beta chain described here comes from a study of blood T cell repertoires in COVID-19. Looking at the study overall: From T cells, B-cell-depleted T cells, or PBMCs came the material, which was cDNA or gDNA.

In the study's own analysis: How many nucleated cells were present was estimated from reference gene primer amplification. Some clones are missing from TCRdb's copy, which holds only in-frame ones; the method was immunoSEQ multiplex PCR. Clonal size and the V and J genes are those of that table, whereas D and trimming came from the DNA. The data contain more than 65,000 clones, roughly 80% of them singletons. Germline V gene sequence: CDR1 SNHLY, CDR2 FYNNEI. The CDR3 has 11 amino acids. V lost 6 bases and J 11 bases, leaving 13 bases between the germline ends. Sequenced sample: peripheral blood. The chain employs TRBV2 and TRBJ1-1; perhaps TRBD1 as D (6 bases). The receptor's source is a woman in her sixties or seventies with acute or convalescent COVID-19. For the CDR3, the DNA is TGTGCCAGCAGCAGGGGACGAGAGGCTTTCTTT. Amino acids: CASSRGREAFF.